By share, the clone carrying this TCR beta chain counts as large. Antigen unknown. This entry comes from a study of PD-1 blockade in classical Hodgkin lymphoma. Germline V gene data show CDR1 as SGHVS and CDR2 as FNYEAQ. The CDR3 consists of 15 residues. V dropped 4 bases and J dropped 5; count of bases not matched to a gene: 9. Sequencing used immunoSEQ multiplex PCR; TCRdb keeps in-frame clones, though not all of them. The sample has approximately 9,000 clones; around nine tenths are singletons. The study's findings and limits: Nivolumab initiated under 1 year post-ASCT led to patient exclusion. The origin of the repertoire differences remains undefined, with disease activity or prior therapy as possible causes.

Time point in this sample: cycle 4 day 1 (C4D1), after more than five weeks of nivolumab. All patients experienced relapse after autologous stem cell transplantation, and brentuximab vedotin exposure was variable. The patients, who had relapsed/refractory classical Hodgkin lymphoma, achieved best responses of complete response, partial response or progressive disease. The chain has TRBV7-6 and TRBJ2-5; 8 bases match TRBD1. The specimen comprised peripheral blood mononuclear cells (PBMCs), sampled before the fourth cycle of nivolumab. The TCR originated in a human donor with classical Hodgkin lymphoma. The CDR3, as DNA: TGTGCCAGCAGCTACGAGACGACAGGGGTGGAGACCCAGTACTTC. Residues: CASSYETTGVETQYF.